This TCR beta chain was profiled in a study of shared clonotypes between healthy human individuals. Study-wide points: Only a few donors were included, so the genetic and exposure-history diversity represented was limited. Sharing across a handful of donors was seen in approximately 5.2% of naive CD4 clonotypes. Memory subsets generally showed lower estimated richness than naive subsets.

The assay was immunoSEQ multiplex PCR, and TCRdb's table has in-frame clones only and misses some. This sample has some 1,900,000 clones, with about 95% found just once. It was CD45RO-negative cells, positively selected for CCR7, that made up naive CD8 cells, with terminally differentiated effector memory CD45RA+ cells excluded. Adults of Caucasian background living in Nashville, Tennessee made up all donors. About this clone itself: Its target is not known.

The sequence was obtained from a man between 18 and 35 years old in good health. The material sequenced was naive CD8+ T cells sorted from blood.

The CDR3 sequence is CASSPRGDPYEQYF. The CDR3, as DNA: TGTGCCAGTAGTCCCCGTGGGGATCCCTACGAGCAGTACTTC. V usage is TRBV19 and J usage is TRBJ2-7; D gene unclear. Trimming shortened V by 5 bases and J by 2 bases, and 13 bases separated the two germline ends. The CDR3 length is 14 residues. Germline V gene data show CDR1 as LNHDA and CDR2 as SQIVND (reference sequence).